Shown below are 8 T cell receptor beta chains from a single sample sequenced in a study of blood T cells in healthy people across ages. A second PCR of about 6 to 11 cycles used a sample-barcoded 5' primer and a J-beta primer mix. TCRdb analysed the 5' RACE reads with MiXCR anew, one entry per CDR3 protein. The data hold about 1.8 million distinct CDR3 sequences, with around half observed a single time. Sequencing used blood. The origin of the receptors is a woman aged 40 to 50 in good health.

The rearrangement joins TRBV6-6 to TRBJ1-2; 7 positions match TRBD1. The length of the CDR3 is 13 residues. Trimming removed 2 bases from V and 6 bases from J; junction bases left unmatched: 3. The germline V gene encodes CDR1 MNHNY and CDR2 SVGAGI (reference sequence). The CDR3 loop is CASSYIGTDGYTF. CDR3 DNA: TGTGCCAGCAGTTACATTGGGACAGATGGCTACACCTTC.

A note on this clonotype: This may be a read error, as it is one base from a much larger clone. This chain joins TRBV12-3 or TRBV12-4 and TRBJ1-2; TRBD1 matches at 9 bases. Trimming took 6 bases from V and 6 from J; bases not matched to a gene: 5. The CDR3 covers 13 residues. The CDR3 DNA follows: TGTGCCAGCAGCTGGGGACAGGGCCATGGCTACACCTTC. Protein sequence: CASSWGQGHGYTF.

The rearrangement uses TRBV27 and TRBJ1-2; the D gene is possibly TRBD1 (6 bases). Germline values: CDR1 MNHEY, CDR2 SMNVEV (reference sequence). The length of the CDR3 is 17 residues. Trimming left V 2 bases short and J 3 bases short, with 19 bases between. The CDR3 sequence: CASSLGEQGIPYYGYTF. CDR3 DNA sequence: TGTGCCAGCAGTTTAGGGGAGCAGGGGATCCCCTACTATGGCTACACCTTC.

The chain joins TRBV21-1 to TRBJ2-1; TRBD1 is the table's D call, not checked against the DNA. TRBV21-1 is listed as a pseudogene. CDR3 length: 15 amino acids. The CDR3 sequence is CASSNDRFSYNEQFF. The CDR3 DNA reads TGTGCCAGCAGCAATGACAGGTTCTCCTACAATGAGCAGTTCTTC.

The chain has TRBV5-6 and TRBJ2-5; D call uncertain. CDR1 and CDR2 (germline): SGHDT, YYEEEE. V lost 0 bases and J lost 4, with 10 bases in between. This CDR3 contains 14 residues. CDR3 in amino acids: CASSLAFGVETQYF. CDR3 DNA: TGTGCCAGCAGCTTGGCCTTTGGCGTAGAGACCCAGTACTTC.

This chain links TRBV4-3 with TRBJ1-2; possibly TRBD1 for D (6 bases). The CDR3 consists of 17 residues. V lost 0 bases, J lost 4 bases, and 18 bases lay in between. CDR1 and CDR2 from the germline V gene are LGHNA and YSLEER. CDR3 sequence: CASSQESWAGAVYGYTF. CDR3 nucleotide sequence: TGCGCCAGCAGCCAAGAAAGTTGGGCGGGGGCCGTCTATGGCTACACCTTC.

This clonotype was seen at least ten times. The V call is TRBV5-1, the J call TRBJ1-1, with unresolved D. V was trimmed by 2 bases and J by 3 bases, leaving 8 bases between them. The CDR3 spans 13 residues. Looked up from germline, CDR1 is SGHRS and CDR2 is YFSETQ. In DNA, the CDR3 is TGCGCCAGCAGCTTTTCCCTGGACACTGAAGCTTTCTTT. Translated: CASSFSLDTEAFF.

This clonotype was recorded once. The genes are TRBV12-5 and TRBJ2-1; D is ambiguous. The germline V gene encodes CDR1 LGHNT and CDR2 FRNRAP. The CDR3 runs to 11 residues. Trimming removed 1 base at V and 9 bases at J, with 4 bases between. CDR3 sequence: CASGLGREQFF. CDR3 nucleotides: TGTGCTAGTGGTTTGGGCCGTGAGCAGTTCTTC.